This T cell receptor beta chain is drawn from a study of T cell repertoires in cytomegalovirus infection. There are a few counts of this clonotype. Its cognate antigen is unknown. Trimming cost V 8 bases and J 0 bases, with 12 bases left between them. This CDR3 comprises 14 residues. TCRdb reanalysed the reads using MiXCR and keeps one entry per CDR3 protein. The table shows about 570,000 distinct CDR3 sequences, with roughly 42% occurring only once. The sample was cultured PBMCs, taken from culture after CMV antigen stimulation. The TCR originated in a human donor in good health (CMV status not recorded). Some clones in this sample may be carry-over from other donors' samples. This chain uses TRBV12-3 or TRBV12-4 with TRBJ2-3; the D gene is possibly TRBD1 (5 bases). CDR3 DNA sequence: TGTGCCAGCGGGCAGGACACCAGCACAGATACGCAGTATTTT. Translating gives CASGQDTSTDTQYF.